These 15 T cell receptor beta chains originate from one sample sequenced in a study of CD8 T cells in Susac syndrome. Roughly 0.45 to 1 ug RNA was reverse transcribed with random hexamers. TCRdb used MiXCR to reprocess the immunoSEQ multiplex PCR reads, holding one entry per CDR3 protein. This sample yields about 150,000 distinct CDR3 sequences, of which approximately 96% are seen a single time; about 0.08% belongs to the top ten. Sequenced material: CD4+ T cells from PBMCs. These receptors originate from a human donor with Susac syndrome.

CDR3 amino acids: CASSLNQGETQYF. DNA of the CDR3: TGTGCCAGCAGCCTGAACCAGGGAGAGACCCAGTACTTC. The chain recombines TRBV7-3 with TRBJ2-5; D is perhaps TRBD1 (5 bases). CDR1 is SGHTA, CDR2 FQGTGA, per germline. V shed 5 bases and J shed 4 bases, with 11 bases lying between them. CDR3 length: 13 residues.

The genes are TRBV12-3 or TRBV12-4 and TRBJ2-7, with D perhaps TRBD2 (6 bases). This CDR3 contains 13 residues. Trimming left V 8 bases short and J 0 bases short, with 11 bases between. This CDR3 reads CASLLAPSYEQYF. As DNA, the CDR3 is TGTGCCAGCCTCCTAGCGCCCTCCTACGAGCAGTACTTC.

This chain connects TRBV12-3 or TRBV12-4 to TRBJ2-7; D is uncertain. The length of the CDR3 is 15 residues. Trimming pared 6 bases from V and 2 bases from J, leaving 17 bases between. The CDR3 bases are TGTGCCAGCAGAAGTACAGCAGAAAGTGCCTACGAGCAGTACTTC. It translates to CASRSTAESAYEQYF.

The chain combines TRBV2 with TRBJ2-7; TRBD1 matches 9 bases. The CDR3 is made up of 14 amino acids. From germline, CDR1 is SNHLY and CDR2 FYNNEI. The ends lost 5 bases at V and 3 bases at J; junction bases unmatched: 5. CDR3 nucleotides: TGTGCCAGCAGTCTAGACAGGGGGTACTACGAGCAGTACTTC. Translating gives CASSLDRGYYEQYF.

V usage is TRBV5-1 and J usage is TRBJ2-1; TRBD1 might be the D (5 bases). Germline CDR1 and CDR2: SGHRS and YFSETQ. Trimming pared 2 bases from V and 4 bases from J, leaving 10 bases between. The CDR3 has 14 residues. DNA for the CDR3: TGCGCCAGCAGCTTAGTAGGGGATTACAATGAGCAGTTCTTC. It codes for CASSLVGDYNEQFF.

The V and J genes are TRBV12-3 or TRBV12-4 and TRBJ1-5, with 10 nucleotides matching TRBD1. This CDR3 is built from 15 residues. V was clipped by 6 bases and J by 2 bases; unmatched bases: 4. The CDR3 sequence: CASSWTGGGNQPQHF. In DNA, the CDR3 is TGTGCCAGCAGCTGGACAGGGGGTGGCAATCAGCCCCAGCATTTT.

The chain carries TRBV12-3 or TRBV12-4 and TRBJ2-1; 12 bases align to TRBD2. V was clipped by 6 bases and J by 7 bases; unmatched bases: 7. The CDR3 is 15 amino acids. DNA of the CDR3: TGTGCCAGCAGGACTAGCGGGAGCGGGTTGAATGAGCAGTTCTTC. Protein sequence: CASRTSGSGLNEQFF.

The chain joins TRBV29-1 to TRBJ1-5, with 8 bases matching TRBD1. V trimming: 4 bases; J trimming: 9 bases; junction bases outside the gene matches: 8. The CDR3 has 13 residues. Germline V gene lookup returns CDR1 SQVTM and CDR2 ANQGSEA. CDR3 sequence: CSVGGTGEGPQHF. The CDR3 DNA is TGCAGCGTTGGGGGGACAGGAGAAGGGCCCCAGCATTTT.

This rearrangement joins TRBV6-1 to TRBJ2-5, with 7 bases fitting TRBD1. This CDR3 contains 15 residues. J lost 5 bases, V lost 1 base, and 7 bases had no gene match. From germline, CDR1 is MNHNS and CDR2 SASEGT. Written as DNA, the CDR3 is TGTGCCAGCAGTGAAGTACAGGGGTTAGGGGAGACCCAGTACTTC. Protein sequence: CASSEVQGLGETQYF.

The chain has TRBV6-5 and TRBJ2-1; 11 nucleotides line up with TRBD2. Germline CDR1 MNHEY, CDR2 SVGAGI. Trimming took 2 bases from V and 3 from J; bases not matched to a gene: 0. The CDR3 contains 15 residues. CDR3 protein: CASSYTSGGYNEQFF. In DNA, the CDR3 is TGTGCCAGCAGTTACACTAGCGGGGGCTACAATGAGCAGTTCTTC.

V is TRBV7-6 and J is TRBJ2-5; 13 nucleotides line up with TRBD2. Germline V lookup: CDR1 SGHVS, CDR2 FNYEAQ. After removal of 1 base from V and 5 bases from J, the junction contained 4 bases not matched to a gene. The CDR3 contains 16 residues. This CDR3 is CASSLEGLAGSETQYF. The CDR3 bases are TGTGCCAGCAGCTTAGAGGGACTAGCGGGGAGTGAGACCCAGTACTTC.

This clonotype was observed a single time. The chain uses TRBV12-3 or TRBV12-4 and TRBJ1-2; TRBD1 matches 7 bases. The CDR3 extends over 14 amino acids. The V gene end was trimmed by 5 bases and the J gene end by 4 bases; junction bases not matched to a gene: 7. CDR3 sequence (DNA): TGTGCCAGCAGTCTCCGACAGGGCCTCTATGGCTACACCTTC. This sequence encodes CASSLRQGLYGYTF.

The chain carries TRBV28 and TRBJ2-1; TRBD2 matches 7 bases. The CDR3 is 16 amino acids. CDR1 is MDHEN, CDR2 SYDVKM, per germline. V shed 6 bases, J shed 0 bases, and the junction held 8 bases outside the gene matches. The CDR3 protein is CASSSNGEGSYNEQFF. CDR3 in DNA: TGTGCCAGCAGCTCCAACGGGGAGGGCTCCTACAATGAGCAGTTCTTC.

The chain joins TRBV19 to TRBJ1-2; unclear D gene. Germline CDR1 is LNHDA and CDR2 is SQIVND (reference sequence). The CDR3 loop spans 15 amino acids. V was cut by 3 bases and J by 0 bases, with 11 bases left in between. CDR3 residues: CASSIVGDSNYGYTF. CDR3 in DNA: TGTGCCAGTAGTATTGTCGGAGACTCTAACTATGGCTACACCTTC.

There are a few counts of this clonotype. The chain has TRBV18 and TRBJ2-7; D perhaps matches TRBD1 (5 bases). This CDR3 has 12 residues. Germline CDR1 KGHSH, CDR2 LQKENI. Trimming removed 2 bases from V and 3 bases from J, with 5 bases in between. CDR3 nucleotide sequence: TGTGCCAGCTCACCAACAGGCTACGAGCAGTACTTC. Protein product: CASSPTGYEQYF.